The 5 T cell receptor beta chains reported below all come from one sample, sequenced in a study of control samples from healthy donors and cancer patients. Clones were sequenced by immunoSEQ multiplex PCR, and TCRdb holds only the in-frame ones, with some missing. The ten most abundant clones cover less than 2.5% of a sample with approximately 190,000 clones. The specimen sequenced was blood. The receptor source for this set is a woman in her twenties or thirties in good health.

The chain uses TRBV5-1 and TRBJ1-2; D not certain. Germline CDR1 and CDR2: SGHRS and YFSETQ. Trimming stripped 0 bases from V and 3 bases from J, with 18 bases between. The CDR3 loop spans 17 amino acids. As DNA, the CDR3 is TGCGCCAGCAGCTTGGTTCCGGGTAGGGCCGATTACTATGGCTACACCTTC. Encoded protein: CASSLVPGRADYYGYTF.

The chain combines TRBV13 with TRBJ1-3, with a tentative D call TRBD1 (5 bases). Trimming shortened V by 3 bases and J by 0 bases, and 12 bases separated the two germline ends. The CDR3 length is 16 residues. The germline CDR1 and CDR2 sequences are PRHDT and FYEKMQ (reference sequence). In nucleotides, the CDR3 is TGTGCCAGCAGCTTCAGACAGTTTCCCTCTGGAAACACCATATATTTT. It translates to CASSFRQFPSGNTIYF.

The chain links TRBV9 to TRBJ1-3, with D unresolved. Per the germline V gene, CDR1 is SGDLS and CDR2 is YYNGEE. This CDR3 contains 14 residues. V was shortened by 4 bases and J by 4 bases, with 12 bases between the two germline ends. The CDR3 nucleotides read TGTGCCAGCAGCTTCGAAACCCAGGGAAACACCATATATTTT. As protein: CASSFETQGNTIYF.

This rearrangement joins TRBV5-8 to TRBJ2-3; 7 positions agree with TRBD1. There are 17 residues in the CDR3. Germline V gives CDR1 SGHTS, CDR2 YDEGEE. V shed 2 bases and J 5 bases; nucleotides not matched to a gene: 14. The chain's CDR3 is CASSFSLKDRSRDTQYF. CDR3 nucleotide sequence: TGTGCCAGCAGCTTTTCTCTTAAGGACAGGAGCCGAGATACGCAGTATTTT.

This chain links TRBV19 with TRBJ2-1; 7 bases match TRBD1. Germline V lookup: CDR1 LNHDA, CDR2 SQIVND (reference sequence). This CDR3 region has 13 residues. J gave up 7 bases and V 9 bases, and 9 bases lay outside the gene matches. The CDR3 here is CASRQGRRNEQFF. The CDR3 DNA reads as TGTGCCAGCAGACAGGGTCGGAGGAATGAGCAGTTCTTC. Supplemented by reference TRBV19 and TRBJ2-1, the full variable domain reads DGGITQSPKYLFRKEGQNVTLSCEQNLNHDAMYWYRQDPGQGLRLIYYSQIVNDFQKGDIAEGYSVSREKKESFPLTVTSAQKNPTAFYLCASRQGRRNEQFFGPGTRLTVL.